This TCR beta chain was recovered during a study of vaccination effects on CD4 cells after COVID-19. CDR1 and CDR2 (germline): MNHEY, SVGAGI. Trimming removed 7 bases at V and 1 base at J, with 12 bases between. CDR3 size: 14 residues. Antigen-specific CD4+ T cell clonotypes were called by their expansion after viral peptide-pool culture in ViraFEST. Culture lasted 10 days before CD4+ T cell isolation. Vaccinees lacked prior SARS-CoV-2 infection and tested negative for nucleocapsid antibodies. After approximately 2 million PBMC were placed in each well, they were cultured with 10 IU/ml IL-2 and 10 ug/ml peptides. Notes on this clone: The antigen is undetermined.

The data were produced by immunoSEQ multiplex PCR, yet TCRdb's version contains in-frame clones alone and is incomplete. Of around 25,000 clones listed, 73% were seen once; the top ten hold 5%. This clonotype was obtained from a human donor who received a COVID-19 vaccine. The chain couples TRBV6-5 to TRBJ2-3; tentative D call: TRBD2 (5 bases). The material was CD4+ T cells from PBMCs cultured with SARS-CoV-2 spike peptides, obtained before COVID-19 vaccination. The chain's CDR3 is CASKLVGGTDTQYF. The DNA for the CDR3 is TGTGCCAGCAAACTAGTCGGGGGCACAGATACGCAGTATTTT.